This TCR beta chain was found in a study of metastatic and nonmetastatic thyroid tumors. Overall study: Repertoire comparisons spanned blood and tumor or nodule tissue from malignant and benign thyroid patients.

General study findings and limits: Significantly greater TCR beta diversity was reportedly found in malignant thyroid tumors than in benign nodules (in blood and tumor).

As for this clone: As yet, its antigen is unknown.

Germline lookup yields CDR1 DFQATT and CDR2 SNEGSKA (reference sequence). There are 19 residues in the CDR3. The V segment lost 1 base and the J segment 7 bases; nucleotides outside the gene matches: 23. The entire patient cohort was treatment-naive prior to thyroid surgery. TCRdb re-called clones via MiXCR from the PCR reads. The data hold approximately 6,000 clones, with approximately 33% observed a single time. The sequencing sample was made of adjacent normal tissue. The clonotype was recovered from a male donor with papillary thyroid cancer or a benign thyroid nodule (not recorded which). Some clones in this sample may be carry-over from other donors' samples. The rearrangement links TRBV20-1 to TRBJ2-3, with 7 nucleotides matching TRBD2. The CDR3 DNA is TGCAGTGCTAGAGGTCCCCCCGTAGAGCGGGGAGCCTTAGAGAATACGCAGTATTTT. This codes for CSARGPPVERGALENTQYF.